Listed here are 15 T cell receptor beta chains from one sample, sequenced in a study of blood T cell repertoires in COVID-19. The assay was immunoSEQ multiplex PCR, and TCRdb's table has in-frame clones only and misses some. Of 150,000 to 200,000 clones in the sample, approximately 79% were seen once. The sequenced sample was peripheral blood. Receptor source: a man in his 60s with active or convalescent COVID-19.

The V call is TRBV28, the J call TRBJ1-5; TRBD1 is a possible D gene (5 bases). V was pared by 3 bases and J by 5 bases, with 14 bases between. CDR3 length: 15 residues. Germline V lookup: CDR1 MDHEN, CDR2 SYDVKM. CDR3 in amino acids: CASSFSSQGYQPQHF. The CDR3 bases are TGTGCCAGCAGTTTCTCTTCCCAGGGCTATCAGCCCCAGCATTTT.

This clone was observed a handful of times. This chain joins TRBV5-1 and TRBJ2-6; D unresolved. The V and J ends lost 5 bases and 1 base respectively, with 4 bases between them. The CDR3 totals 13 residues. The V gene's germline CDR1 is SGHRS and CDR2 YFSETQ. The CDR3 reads CASSESGANVLTF. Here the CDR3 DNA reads TGCGCCAGCAGTGAGTCTGGGGCCAACGTCCTGACTTTC.

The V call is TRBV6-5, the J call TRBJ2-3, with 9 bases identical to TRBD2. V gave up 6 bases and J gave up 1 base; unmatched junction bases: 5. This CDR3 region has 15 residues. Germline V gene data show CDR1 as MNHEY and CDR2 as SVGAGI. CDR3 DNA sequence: TGTGCCAGCAGGCGCTTAGCGGGGGGCACAGATACGCAGTATTTT. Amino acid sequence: CASRRLAGGTDTQYF.

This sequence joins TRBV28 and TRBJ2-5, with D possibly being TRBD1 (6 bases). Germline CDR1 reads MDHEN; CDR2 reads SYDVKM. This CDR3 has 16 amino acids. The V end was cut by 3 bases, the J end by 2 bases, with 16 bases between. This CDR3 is CASSLPWTVRQETQYF. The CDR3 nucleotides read TGTGCCAGCAGTTTGCCCTGGACAGTGAGACAAGAGACCCAGTACTTC.

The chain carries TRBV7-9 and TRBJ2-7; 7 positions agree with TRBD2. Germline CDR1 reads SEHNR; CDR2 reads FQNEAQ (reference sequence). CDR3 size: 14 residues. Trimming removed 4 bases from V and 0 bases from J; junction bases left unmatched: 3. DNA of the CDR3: TGTGCCAGCAGCTACCGGGACTACTCCTACGAGCAGTACTTC. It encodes CASSYRDYSYEQYF.

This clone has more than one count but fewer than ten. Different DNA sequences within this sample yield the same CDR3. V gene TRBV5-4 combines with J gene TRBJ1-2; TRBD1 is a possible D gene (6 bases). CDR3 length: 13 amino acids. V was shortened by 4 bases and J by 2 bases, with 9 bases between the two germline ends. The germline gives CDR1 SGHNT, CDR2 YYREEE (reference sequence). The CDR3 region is CASSPDRNYGYTF. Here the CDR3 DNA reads TGTGCCAGCAGCCCGGACAGAAACTATGGCTACACCTTC.

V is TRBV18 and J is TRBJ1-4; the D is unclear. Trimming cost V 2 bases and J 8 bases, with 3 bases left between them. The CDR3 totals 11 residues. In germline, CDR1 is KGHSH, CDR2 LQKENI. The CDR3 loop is CASSPAEKLFF. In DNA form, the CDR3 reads TGTGCCAGCTCACCAGCGGAAAAACTGTTTTTT.

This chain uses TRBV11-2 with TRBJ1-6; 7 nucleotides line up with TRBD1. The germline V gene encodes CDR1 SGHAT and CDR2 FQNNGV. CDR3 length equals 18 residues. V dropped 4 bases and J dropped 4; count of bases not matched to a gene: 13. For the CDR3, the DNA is TGTGCCAGCAGCTCAACGATGGGACAGATTGATTATAATTCACCCCTCCACTTT. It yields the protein CASSSTMGQIDYNSPLHF.

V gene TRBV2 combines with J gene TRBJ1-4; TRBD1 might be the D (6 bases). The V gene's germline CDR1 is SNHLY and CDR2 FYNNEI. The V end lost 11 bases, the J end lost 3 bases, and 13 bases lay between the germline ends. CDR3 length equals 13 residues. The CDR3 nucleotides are TGTGCCTCAGGGGTACAGCCTAATGAAAAACTGTTTTTT. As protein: CASGVQPNEKLFF.

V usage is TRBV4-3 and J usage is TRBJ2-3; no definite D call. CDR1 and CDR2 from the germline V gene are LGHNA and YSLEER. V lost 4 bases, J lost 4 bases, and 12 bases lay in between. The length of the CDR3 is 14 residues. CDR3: CASSPFHQADTQYF. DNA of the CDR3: TGCGCCAGCAGCCCCTTCCACCAGGCAGATACGCAGTATTTT.

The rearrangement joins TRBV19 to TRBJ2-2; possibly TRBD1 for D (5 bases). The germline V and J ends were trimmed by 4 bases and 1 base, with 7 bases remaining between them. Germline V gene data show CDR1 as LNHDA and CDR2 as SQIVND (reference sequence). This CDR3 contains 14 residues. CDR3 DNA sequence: TGTGCCAGTAGTACAGGGATGAACACCGGGGAGCTGTTTTTT. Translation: CASSTGMNTGELFF.

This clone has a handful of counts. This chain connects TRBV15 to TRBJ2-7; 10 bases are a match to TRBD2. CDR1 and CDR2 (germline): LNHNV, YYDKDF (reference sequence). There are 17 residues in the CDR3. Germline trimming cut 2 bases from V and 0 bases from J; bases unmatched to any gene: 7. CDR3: CATSRTPGLAYSYEQYF. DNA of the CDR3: TGTGCCACCAGCAGAACACCGGGACTAGCGTACTCCTACGAGCAGTACTTC.

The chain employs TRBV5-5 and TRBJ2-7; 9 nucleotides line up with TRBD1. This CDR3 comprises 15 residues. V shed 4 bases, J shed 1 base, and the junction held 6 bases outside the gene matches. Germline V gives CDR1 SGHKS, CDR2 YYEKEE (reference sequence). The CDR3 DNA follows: TGTGCCAGCAGCGCCGTGGACAGGGGTTCCTACGAGCAGTACTTC. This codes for CASSAVDRGSYEQYF.

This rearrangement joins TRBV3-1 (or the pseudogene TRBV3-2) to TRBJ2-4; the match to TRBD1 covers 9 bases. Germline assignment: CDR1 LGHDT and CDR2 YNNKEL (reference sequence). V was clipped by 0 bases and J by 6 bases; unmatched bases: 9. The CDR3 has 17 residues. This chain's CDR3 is CASSQDPGQGFGNIQYF. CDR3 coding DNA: TGTGCCAGCAGCCAAGACCCCGGACAGGGGTTTGGAAACATTCAGTACTTC.

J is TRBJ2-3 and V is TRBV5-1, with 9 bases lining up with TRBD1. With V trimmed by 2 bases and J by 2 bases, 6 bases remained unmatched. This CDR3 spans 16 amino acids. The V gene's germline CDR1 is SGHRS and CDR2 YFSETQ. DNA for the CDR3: TGCGCCAGCAGCTTTGGGACAGGGAGGTCCACAGATACGCAGTATTTT. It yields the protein CASSFGTGRSTDTQYF. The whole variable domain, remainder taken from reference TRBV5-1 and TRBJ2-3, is KAGVTQTPRYLIKTRGQQVTLSCSPISGHRSVSWYQQTPGQGLQFLFEYFSETQRNKGNFPGRFSGRQFSNSRSEMNVSTLELGDSALYLCASSFGTGRSTDTQYFGPGTRLTVL.